What follows are 32 T cell receptor beta chains derived from one specimen sequenced in a study of response to subunit inactivated influenza vaccine. Using its own MiXCR run on the RT-PCR reads, TCRdb lists one record per CDR3 protein. The sample shows hundreds of thousands of distinct CDR3 sequences, about an eighth of them seen only once. The sequencing used PBMCs from blood, collected on the day of vaccination. Every receptor here comes from a man between 45 and 60 years old who received an inactivated influenza vaccine.

This clonotype was observed a few times. V usage is TRBV18 and J usage is TRBJ2-7, with D possibly TRBD2 on 6 matching bases. The CDR3 is made up of 16 amino acids. V was pared by 5 bases and J by 3 bases, with 20 bases between. Germline V gene data show CDR1 as KGHSH and CDR2 as LQKENI. The CDR3 region has the DNA TGTGCCAGCTCAACCGCCCTGGCGGGGTCCGGCTACGAGCAGTACTTC. It specifies CASSTALAGSGYEQYF.

A note on this clonotype: Relative to the germline gene, one junction end is altered; a read error may explain this. The chain carries TRBV12-3 or TRBV12-4 and TRBJ2-7; 8 nucleotides align to TRBD1. The CDR3 totals 14 residues. CDR3 in amino acids: CASSSGQGSCEQYF. In DNA, the CDR3 is TGTGCCAGCAGTTCCGGACAGGGCTCCTGCGAGCAGTACTTC.

This clonotype was counted only a few times. This chain uses TRBV6-1 with TRBJ1-4, with D maybe TRBD1 (6 bases). This CDR3 contains 15 residues. The ends were cut back, 6 bases at V and 7 bases at J, with 18 bases in the middle. The germline V gene has CDR1 MNHNS and CDR2 SASEGT. Here the CDR3 reads CASSARGGHGEKLFF. CDR3 DNA: TGTGCCAGCAGCGCCCGAGGGGGGCACGGTGAAAAACTGTTTTTT.

A note on this clonotype: A junction boundary mismatches the germline segment, possibly from a read error. The V gene is TRBV7-8, the J gene TRBJ2-1, with TRBD2 matching 7 bases. This CDR3 comprises 16 residues. Germline lookup yields CDR1 SGHVS and CDR2 FQNEAQ. The CDR3 DNA is TGTGCCAGCTGCTTATATGGGACTACCGGCGGCGATGAGCAGTTCTTC. It specifies CASCLYGTTGGDEQFF.

The chain combines TRBV7-6 with TRBJ2-7; D unclear. V was cut by 0 bases and J by 0 bases, with 6 bases left in between. The germline V gene encodes CDR1 SGHVS and CDR2 FNYEAQ. This CDR3 region has 14 residues. Here the CDR3 DNA reads TGTGCCAGCAGCTTAGCGGTCCGCTCCTACGAGCAGTACTTC. Protein: CASSLAVRSYEQYF.

CDR3 sequence reads: CASRPGLAGPYEQYF. Here the CDR3 DNA reads TGCGCCAGCAGACCGGGACTAGCGGGACCTTACGAGCAGTACTTC. This chain links TRBV10-2 with TRBJ2-7; 13 bases match TRBD2. J lost 4 bases, V lost 6 bases, and 6 bases had no gene match. Germline V gene data show CDR1 as WSHSY and CDR2 as SAAADI. This CDR3 comprises 15 residues.

This clonotype was detected only a few times. The genes are TRBV20-1 and TRBJ2-3; 9 positions agree with TRBD2. The CDR3 has 16 amino acids. The trim removed 0 bases at V and 4 bases at J, leaving 8 bases unmatched. CDR1 is DFQATT and CDR2 is SNEGSKA in the germline V gene (reference sequence). The DNA for the CDR3 is TGCAGTGCTAGAGATCCGGCTAGCGGGGTGTCAGATACGCAGTATTTT. Its translation is CSARDPASGVSDTQYF.

This clonotype has more than one count but fewer than ten. The genes are TRBV12-3 or TRBV12-4 and TRBJ1-4; TRBD1 aligns across 8 bases. Losses at the gene ends were 1 base for V and 7 bases for J; bases not matched to a gene: 5. This CDR3 is 15 amino acids long. CDR3: CASSLGQGASEKLFF. The CDR3 DNA is TGTGCCAGCAGTTTAGGTCAGGGGGCTAGTGAAAAACTGTTTTTT.

This clonotype was found a few times. The J gene is TRBJ2-2, the V gene TRBV7-8; D is ambiguous. The CDR3 has 17 amino acids. Germline V gives CDR1 SGHVS, CDR2 FQNEAQ. Trimming pared 1 base from V and 2 bases from J, leaving 14 bases between. In DNA, the CDR3 is TGTGCCAGCAGCTTAGAGACGCGCGTGACTAACACCGGGGAGCTGTTTTTT. As protein: CASSLETRVTNTGELFF.

V gene TRBV6-1 combines with J gene TRBJ2-5, with a possible D match to TRBD2 (6 bases). The CDR3 extends over 16 amino acids. The ends were cut back, 5 bases at V and 4 bases at J, with 20 bases in the middle. CDR1 and CDR2 from the germline V gene are MNHNS and SASEGT. The CDR3 nucleotides are TGTGCCAGCAGTCGTCCTGGAGAGGGAGGTCGAGAGACCCAGTACTTC. It yields the protein CASSRPGEGGRETQYF.

This clonotype appeared a few times. The V call is TRBV12-3 or TRBV12-4, the J call TRBJ2-1; D uncertain. CDR3 length: 13 amino acids. The V gene lost 6 bases and the J gene lost 7 bases, with 13 bases spanning the gap. CDR3 DNA sequence: TGTGCCAGCAGCATATCCTTAGCTAATGAGCAGTTCTTC. Amino acids: CASSISLANEQFF.

The genes are TRBV12-3 or TRBV12-4 and TRBJ2-7; weak D call: TRBD1 (5 bases). V gave up 7 bases and J gave up 6 bases, with 10 bases separating them. The CDR3 length is 11 residues. CDR3 nucleotide sequence: TGTGCCAGCAAGGGGCGAGGCGAGCAGTACTTC. Translating it yields CASKGRGEQYF.

This clonotype was picked up many times. The rearrangement uses TRBV5-1 and TRBJ1-1; tentatively, D is TRBD1 (5 bases). The CDR3 runs 16 residues. V lost 0 bases and J lost 4, with 16 bases in between. CDR1 SGHRS and CDR2 YFSETQ come from the germline V gene. In nucleotides, the CDR3 is TGCGCCAGCAGCTTGGGTTCTTCTGGGGCGGCCACTGAAGCTTTCTTT. This codes for CASSLGSSGAATEAFF.

This chain uses TRBV5-1 with TRBJ2-3, with a possible D match to TRBD1 (5 bases). With 3 bases removed from V and 0 bases from J, the gap between germline ends came to 8 bases. The CDR3 runs 14 residues. Germline CDR1 reads SGHRS; CDR2 reads YFSETQ. The chain's CDR3 is CASSSRQSTDTQYF. The CDR3 nucleotides read TGCGCCAGCAGCTCGCGACAGAGCACAGATACGCAGTATTTT.

V and J are TRBV7-2 and TRBJ2-4; tentatively, D is TRBD1 (5 bases). The germline V and J ends were trimmed by 2 bases and 3 bases, with 11 bases remaining between them. Germline CDR1 reads SGHTA; CDR2 reads FQGNSA. This CDR3 is built from 15 residues. The CDR3 sequence: CASSLQGIDKNIQYF. CDR3 DNA: TGTGCCAGCAGCTTACAGGGTATCGACAAAAACATTCAGTACTTC.

At least ten counts were recorded for this clonotype. The V and J genes are TRBV28 and TRBJ2-1; tentatively, D is TRBD1 or TRBD2 (6 bases each). Germline CDR1 is MDHEN and CDR2 is SYDVKM. The CDR3 spans 16 residues. Trimming cost V 1 base and J 3 bases, with 13 bases left between them. The DNA of the CDR3 is TGTGCCAGCAGTTTATTCGGCGGAGGGGGCTACAATGAGCAGTTCTTC. It is translated as CASSLFGGGGYNEQFF.

The sample holds many counts of this clonotype. The chain couples TRBV28 to TRBJ2-7; no reliable D call. Germline V CDR1 and CDR2: MDHEN, SYDVKM. The ends were cut back, 5 bases at V and 6 bases at J, with 8 bases in the middle. The length of the CDR3 is 11 residues. The CDR3 sequence is CASSPPGEQYF. The CDR3, as DNA: TGTGCCAGCAGTCCACCAGGCGAGCAGTACTTC.

The sample holds a few counts of this clonotype. The gene calls are TRBV7-2 and TRBJ1-5; 7 bases align to TRBD1. The junction had 7 bases not matched to a gene; V was cut back by 3 bases and J by 5 bases. CDR1 and CDR2 from the germline V gene are SGHTA and FQGNSA. The CDR3 extends over 15 amino acids. CDR3 amino acids: CASSFQGGQHQPQHF. The CDR3 DNA reads as TGTGCCAGCAGCTTCCAGGGGGGACAGCATCAGCCCCAGCATTTT.

This clonotype was recorded at least ten times. This chain connects TRBV18 to TRBJ2-3; D is unresolved. This CDR3 comprises 14 residues. V lost 8 bases to trimming and J lost 1 base, with 13 bases between them. CDR1 and CDR2 from the germline V gene are KGHSH and LQKENI. The CDR3 DNA reads TGTGCCAGCCAACCAGCAACACGCACAGATACGCAGTATTTT. Protein: CASQPATRTDTQYF.

The table lists this clonotype with a few counts. CDR3 sequence (DNA): TGTGCCAGCAGTTACCGCCATGGGGGCCAAGAGACCCAGTACTTC. Its protein is CASSYRHGGQETQYF. The rearrangement uses TRBV6-5 and TRBJ2-5; perhaps D is TRBD1 or TRBD2 (5 bases each). This CDR3 region has 15 residues. Looked up from germline, CDR1 is MNHEY and CDR2 is SVGAGI. Trimming pared 2 bases from V and 1 base from J, leaving 11 bases between.

This clonotype appeared a few times. V and J are TRBV3-1 and TRBJ2-2, with D hard to call. Germline CDR1 is LGHDT and CDR2 is YNNKEL (reference sequence). V lost 0 bases and J lost 8, with 10 bases in between. The CDR3 runs to 14 residues. CDR3 in DNA: TGTGCCAGCAGCCAAGATCTGGCCGGAGGGGAGCTGTTTTTT. This sequence encodes CASSQDLAGGELFF.

J is TRBJ2-2 and V is TRBV5-5; the D is unclear. The CDR3 loop spans 14 amino acids. The ends were cut back, 0 bases at V and 3 bases at J, with 6 bases in the middle. Germline V CDR1 and CDR2: SGHKS, YYEKEE (reference sequence). The CDR3 DNA reads TGTGCCAGCAGCTTGGATGCGTACACCGGGGAGCTGTTTTTT. Its translation: CASSLDAYTGELFF.

As regards this clonotype: A junction end diverges from the germline sequence, so it may reflect a read error. The chain recombines TRBV4-3 with TRBJ2-5; no definite D call. Germline values: CDR1 LGHNA, CDR2 YSLEER. The CDR3 runs to 13 residues. The CDR3 region has the DNA TGCGCCTGCAGCCAAGATACGGGAGAGACCCAGTACTTC. Its protein product is CACSQDTGETQYF.

This chain links TRBV7-3 with TRBJ2-5; D ambiguous. Deletions cut 8 bases from V and 5 bases from J, with 12 bases between. CDR1 and CDR2 from the germline V gene are SGHTA and FQGTGA. The CDR3 consists of 12 residues. This CDR3 is CASPAGDETQYF. The CDR3 DNA sequence: TGTGCCAGCCCGGCAGGAGACGAGACCCAGTACTTC.

This clonotype was picked up many times. V usage is TRBV3-1 and J usage is TRBJ2-7; the match to TRBD2 covers 9 bases. The CDR3 loop spans 15 amino acids. V shed 1 base and J 2 bases; nucleotides not matched to a gene: 3. Germline V gives CDR1 LGHDT, CDR2 YNNKEL (reference sequence). This CDR3 is CASSQGAGGAYEQYF. The CDR3 DNA is TGTGCCAGCAGCCAAGGTGCGGGAGGGGCCTACGAGCAGTACTTC.

The sample holds a few counts of this clonotype. This rearrangement joins TRBV7-9 to TRBJ2-5, with 11 bases aligning to TRBD2. Trimming cost V 3 bases and J 2 bases; bases outside gene matches: 5. The CDR3 runs 16 residues. Looked up from germline, CDR1 is SEHNR and CDR2 is FQNEAQ (reference sequence). CDR3 amino acids: CASSLPGLAVQETQYF. The CDR3 nucleotides are TGTGCCAGCAGCTTGCCGGGACTAGCGGTACAAGAGACCCAGTACTTC.

This clonotype was detected only a few times. The junction does not match germline at one end; this may be a read error. The V gene is TRBV12-3 or TRBV12-4, the J gene TRBJ2-1, with TRBD2 matching 10 bases. This CDR3 is built from 15 residues. The CDR3 bases are TGTGCCAGCAGGTTAGCGGGGGGCTCCTACAATGAGCAGTTCTTC. Protein sequence: CASRLAGGSYNEQFF.

This clonotype was counted many times. The chain combines TRBV12-3 or TRBV12-4 with TRBJ2-1; TRBD2 is a possible D gene (6 bases). The CDR3 runs 14 residues. Between the trimmed V and J ends, which lost 6 bases and 8 bases, there was a span of 17 bases. Written as DNA, the CDR3 is TGTGCCAGCAGGACCGGGACTTCTTTAGATGAGCAGTTCTTC. Residues: CASRTGTSLDEQFF.

This chain links TRBV12-3 or TRBV12-4 with TRBJ1-1; TRBD1 might be the D (5 bases). Trimming shortened V by 7 bases and J by 3 bases, and 15 bases separated the two germline ends. The CDR3 has 14 amino acids. CDR3 amino acids: CASTIGARDTEAFF. CDR3 coding DNA: TGTGCCAGCACCATTGGGGCCAGGGACACTGAAGCTTTCTTT.

This clonotype was counted only a few times. The chain has TRBV7-2 and TRBJ2-7; maybe TRBD2 (5 bases). The V gene lost 1 base and the J gene lost 5 bases, with 12 bases spanning the gap. Germline assignment: CDR1 SGHTA and CDR2 FQGNSA. The CDR3 is made up of 14 amino acids. The CDR3 sequence is CASSLVSPGDEQYF. As DNA, the CDR3 is TGTGCCAGCAGCTTAGTTTCGCCCGGGGACGAGCAGTACTTC.

This clonotype was seen many times. The chain employs TRBV7-2 and TRBJ2-3, with 9 bases aligning to TRBD2. The germline V gene encodes CDR1 SGHTA and CDR2 FQGNSA. Germline trimming cut 4 bases from V and 3 bases from J; bases unmatched to any gene: 5. This CDR3 comprises 15 residues. The CDR3 here is CASSSLAGVTDTQYF. DNA of the CDR3: TGTGCCAGCAGCTCCTTAGCGGGAGTAACAGATACGCAGTATTTT.

The chain combines TRBV5-1 with TRBJ2-3; weak D call: TRBD2 (6 bases). The germline V gene has CDR1 SGHRS and CDR2 YFSETQ. The CDR3 runs 15 residues. The V end lost 4 bases, the J end lost 4 bases, and 16 bases lay between the germline ends. The DNA of the CDR3 is TGCGCCAGCAGCCTCCCGACGGGAGTTGCAGATACGCAGTATTTT. Residues: CASSLPTGVADTQYF.